These 25 T cell receptor beta chains originate from one sample sequenced in a study of OX40 agonist ivuxolimab in advanced cancers. The repertoire was sequenced with immunoSEQ multiplex PCR; TCRdb's copy has only in-frame clones and lacks some. The sample comprises around 100,000 clones, 90% of which are singletons, and 0.15% to 0.2% rests with the top ten. Source: CD4+ or CD8+ T cells sorted from blood, taken in a trial of the OX40 agonist ivuxolimab. Every receptor here comes from an adult with an advanced solid tumor such as melanoma, head and neck, liver or kidney cancer.

The chain combines TRBV5-4 with TRBJ2-6; D is perhaps TRBD1 (6 bases). V lost 4 bases to trimming and J lost 3 bases, with 17 bases between them. The CDR3 runs to 17 residues. Looked up from germline, CDR1 is SGHNT and CDR2 is YYREEE (reference sequence). Written as DNA, the CDR3 is TGTGCCAGCAGCCCTAGGAACAGGGTTGATGGGGCCAACGTCCTGACTTTC. Translating it yields CASSPRNRVDGANVLTF.

The gene calls are TRBV6-5 and TRBJ1-5, with D possibly matching TRBD1 (5 bases). CDR3 length equals 14 residues. V was trimmed by 9 bases and J by 6 bases, leaving 18 bases between them. Per germline, CDR1 MNHEY and CDR2 SVGAGI. The chain's CDR3 is CARRGRDFSQPQHF. In DNA form, the CDR3 reads TGTGCCAGAAGGGGCAGGGATTTTAGTCAGCCCCAGCATTTT.

The count of this clone is one. In DNA, the CDR3 is TGTGCCAGCAGCTGGAAAGGACTAGGTACCGGGGAGCTGTTTTTT. It encodes CASSWKGLGTGELFF. J is TRBJ2-2 and V is TRBV5-4; 7 bases agree with TRBD2. The trim removed 3 bases at V and 5 bases at J, leaving 7 bases unmatched. Germline values: CDR1 SGHNT, CDR2 YYREEE (reference sequence). The CDR3 consists of 15 residues.

This sequence joins TRBV6-5 and TRBJ2-5, with D perhaps TRBD2 (6 bases). Per the germline V gene, CDR1 is MNHEY and CDR2 is SVGAGI. The CDR3 is 13 amino acids. V was pared by 4 bases and J by 5 bases, with 11 bases between. The CDR3 here is CASSSGARETQYF. The DNA for the CDR3 is TGTGCCAGCAGTTCGGGAGCTCGGGAGACCCAGTACTTC.

This chain links TRBV19 with TRBJ1-2, with D unresolved. The CDR3 has 14 residues. The germline CDR1 and CDR2 sequences are LNHDA and SQIVND (reference sequence). Deletions cut 1 base from V and 4 bases from J, with 10 bases between. The CDR3 here is CASSIATWGYGYTF. The CDR3 DNA sequence: TGTGCCAGTAGTATAGCTACCTGGGGCTATGGCTACACCTTC.

The chain is built from TRBV4-2 and TRBJ1-2, with D possibly matching TRBD1 (5 bases). The CDR3 has 14 residues. V lost 5 bases and J 6 bases, leaving 16 bases between the germline ends. CDR1 and CDR2 from the germline V gene are LGHNA and YNFKEQ. The CDR3 loop is CASSSREGAHGYTF. CDR3 bases: TGTGCCAGCAGCTCCAGGGAAGGGGCTCATGGCTACACCTTC.

The CDR3 here is CASSLPGQNNSPLHF. In nucleotides, the CDR3 is TGTGCCAGCAGCCTACCCGGACAGAATAATTCACCCCTCCACTTT. The V call is TRBV11-1, the J call TRBJ1-6; TRBD1 is a possible D gene (6 bases). V was trimmed by 5 bases and J by 5 bases, leaving 13 bases between them. Germline-derived CDR1 and CDR2 are SGHAT and FQDESV (reference sequence). This CDR3 spans 15 amino acids.

The V call is TRBV9, the J call TRBJ2-7; TRBD2 agrees at 9 bases. The J segment lost 3 bases and the V segment lost 4 bases, leaving 8 bases of the junction unmatched. Germline CDR1 is SGDLS and CDR2 is YYNGEE. This CDR3 is built from 15 residues. CDR3 DNA sequence: TGTGCCAGCAGCTCCCGCCTAGCGGGAAGCTACGAGCAGTACTTC. Translated, it gives CASSSRLAGSYEQYF.

The chain combines TRBV19 with TRBJ2-1; 8 nucleotides align to TRBD1. Germline V gene sequence: CDR1 LNHDA, CDR2 SQIVND (reference sequence). The CDR3 runs to 16 residues. The V and J ends lost 4 bases and 4 bases, in that order; junction bases with no gene match: 9. CDR3 protein: CASSTNDRGSYNEQFF. The CDR3 nucleotides are TGTGCCAGTAGTACCAATGACAGGGGCTCTTACAATGAGCAGTTCTTC.

This CDR3 is CASSFGWRNTEAFF. The CDR3 nucleotides are TGTGCCAGCAGCTTCGGGTGGAGGAACACTGAAGCTTTCTTT. This chain uses TRBV7-8 with TRBJ1-1; D gene ambiguous. With 3 bases removed from V and 1 base from J, the gap between germline ends came to 9 bases. The CDR3 contains 14 residues. CDR1 and CDR2 (germline): SGHVS, FQNEAQ.

The chain couples TRBV5-4 to TRBJ1-3, with 9 bases identical to TRBD1. V lost 0 bases to trimming and J lost 1 base; unmatched junction nucleotides: 8. The germline CDR1 and CDR2 sequences are SGHNT and YYREEE (reference sequence). The CDR3 contains 18 residues. CDR3 protein: CASSLGGQGSISGNTIYF. CDR3 bases: TGTGCCAGCAGCTTGGGGGGACAGGGAAGTATTTCTGGAAACACCATATATTTT.

This sequence joins TRBV19 and TRBJ1-2; no reliable D call. Looked up from germline, CDR1 is LNHDA and CDR2 is SQIVND (reference sequence). The CDR3 is 11 amino acids. Trimming took off 6 bases at V and 1 base at J, with 3 bases between the two ends. The DNA for the CDR3 is TGTGCCAGTAGCGGTAACTATGGCTACACCTTC. It specifies CASSGNYGYTF. Together with reference TRBV19 and TRBJ1-2, the CDR3 gives the full variable domain: DGGITQSPKYLFRKEGQNVTLSCEQNLNHDAMYWYRQDPGQGLRLIYYSQIVNDFQKGDIAEGYSVSREKKESFPLTVTSAQKNPTAFYLCASSGNYGYTFGSGTRLTVV.

V gene TRBV5-1 combines with J gene TRBJ2-7, with 11 nucleotides matching TRBD1. CDR1 SGHRS and CDR2 YFSETQ come from the germline V gene. The CDR3 totals 14 residues. V trimming: 6 bases; J trimming: 5 bases; junction bases outside the gene matches: 7. Here the CDR3 DNA reads TGCGCCAGCACGGCCTGGACAGGGGGCCACGAGCAGTACTTC. Encoded protein: CASTAWTGGHEQYF.

V gene TRBV5-1 combines with J gene TRBJ1-2, with D maybe TRBD1 (6 bases). Per the germline V gene, CDR1 is SGHRS and CDR2 is YFSETQ. The CDR3 sequence is 14 residues long. The V and J ends lost 4 bases and 4 bases respectively, with 14 bases between them. CDR3: CASSLLGQSYGYTF. As DNA, the CDR3 is TGCGCCAGCAGCCTCCTAGGACAGAGCTATGGCTACACCTTC. The full variable domain, in which reference TRBV5-1 and TRBJ1-2 provide the parts outside the CDR3, is KAGVTQTPRYLIKTRGQQVTLSCSPISGHRSVSWYQQTPGQGLQFLFEYFSETQRNKGNFPGRFSGRQFSNSRSEMNVSTLELGDSALYLCASSLLGQSYGYTFGSGTRLTVV.

CDR3 amino acids: CASSFSPADSYEQFF. For the CDR3, the DNA is TGTGCCAGCAGCTTCTCCCCGGCGGATTCCTATGAGCAGTTCTTC. This chain uses TRBV11-2 with TRBJ2-1; D uncertain. The germline V gene encodes CDR1 SGHAT and CDR2 FQNNGV. This CDR3 has 15 amino acids. Trimming took 3 bases from V and 8 from J, leaving 17 bases between them.

V gene TRBV6-1 combines with J gene TRBJ2-1, with a possible D match to TRBD2 (6 bases). V was cut by 4 bases and J by 5 bases, with 30 bases left in between. The CDR3 totals 20 residues. Germline CDR1 MNHNS, CDR2 SASEGT. The CDR3 DNA reads TGTGCCAGCAGTGTGGCGTTGAATTTAAGGTATGCGGCGGGGCACAATGAGCAGTTCTTC. This codes for CASSVALNLRYAAGHNEQFF.

This sequence joins TRBV2 and TRBJ2-3, with 13 nucleotides matching TRBD2. Germline CDR1 reads SNHLY; CDR2 reads FYNNEI. The CDR3 covers 16 residues. The V segment lost 6 bases and the J segment 0 bases; nucleotides outside the gene matches: 3. The CDR3 DNA sequence: TGTGCCAGCAGGCGGACTAGCGGGGGTAGCACAGATACGCAGTATTTT. Its translation is CASRRTSGGSTDTQYF.

This chain joins TRBV28 and TRBJ1-5, with a weak D call TRBD1 (5 bases). The CDR3 is made up of 13 amino acids. Trimming stripped 8 bases from V and 0 bases from J, with 8 bases between. CDR1 MDHEN and CDR2 SYDVKM come from the germline V gene. This CDR3 reads CASWGVSNQPQHF. The CDR3 coding sequence is TGTGCCAGCTGGGGGGTTAGCAATCAGCCCCAGCATTTT.

The V call is TRBV25-1, the J call TRBJ1-2; D is unresolved. V lost 6 bases to trimming and J lost 8 bases, with 16 bases between them. Germline-derived CDR1 and CDR2 are MGHDK and SYGVNS. CDR3 length: 13 amino acids. The CDR3 DNA reads TGTGCCAGCAGCCGGGGTTTTTCCCTCGGCTACACCTTC. Amino acids: CASSRGFSLGYTF.

The chain employs TRBV9 and TRBJ1-1; no firm D call. The CDR3 totals 15 residues. V was cut by 2 bases and J by 1 base, with 12 bases left in between. Germline V gene sequence: CDR1 SGDLS, CDR2 YYNGEE. The CDR3, as DNA: TGTGCCAGCAGCGTGAACCCATTACCGAACACTGAAGCTTTCTTT. Amino acid sequence: CASSVNPLPNTEAFF.

The rearrangement links TRBV7-8 to TRBJ2-3, with a possible D match to TRBD2 (6 bases). The CDR3 extends over 15 amino acids. The V gene's germline CDR1 is SGHVS and CDR2 FQNEAQ. V lost 5 bases, J lost 4 bases, and 16 bases lay in between. CDR3 DNA sequence: TGTGCCAGCAGCCTCCGGGACTCCGTCCCAGATACGCAGTATTTT. Encoded protein: CASSLRDSVPDTQYF.

The chain is built from TRBV14 and TRBJ2-5; the D gene is possibly TRBD1 (5 bases). This CDR3 comprises 15 residues. Germline CDR1 and CDR2: SGHDN and FVKESK. Trimming took off 3 bases at V and 4 bases at J, with 15 bases between the two ends. The CDR3 bases are TGTGCCAGCAGCCAGGGGCAAATAAAATCAGAGACCCAGTACTTC. This codes for CASSQGQIKSETQYF.

This chain uses TRBV6-5 with TRBJ1-1; D unclear. The CDR3 is made up of 12 amino acids. V lost 4 bases and J lost 7, with 10 bases in between. In germline, CDR1 is MNHEY, CDR2 SVGAGI. CDR3 coding DNA: TGTGCCAGCAGTTTCCCACTCGGTGAAGCTTTCTTT. This translates into CASSFPLGEAFF.

This clone was seen a few times. V gene TRBV29-1 combines with J gene TRBJ2-1; TRBD2 matches 11 bases. CDR3 length: 15 amino acids. Germline loops: CDR1 SQVTM, CDR2 ANQGSEA. Trimming cost V 6 bases and J 4 bases; bases outside gene matches: 8. In DNA, the CDR3 is TGCAGCGTCCCTCTCACTAGCGGGAGATACAATGAGCAGTTCTTC. Translated, it gives CSVPLTSGRYNEQFF.

V usage is TRBV5-4 and J usage is TRBJ2-1; no firm D call. CDR1 is SGHNT, CDR2 YYREEE, per germline (reference sequence). This CDR3 region has 16 residues. The ends were cut back, 5 bases at V and 0 bases at J, with 15 bases in the middle. For the CDR3, the DNA is TGTGCCAGCAGACCTCGTTTGGCCCTCTCCTACAATGAGCAGTTCTTC. It codes for CASRPRLALSYNEQFF. Drawing the rest from reference TRBV5-4 and TRBJ2-1, the complete variable domain is ETGVTQSPTHLIKTRGQQVTLRCSSQSGHNTVSWYQQALGQGPQFIFQYYREEENGRGNFPPRFSGLQFPNYSSELNVNALELDDSALYLCASRPRLALSYNEQFFGPGTRLTVL.